A single sample gave rise to the 23 T cell receptor beta chains below, sequenced in a study of T-cell memory formation after mild COVID-19. TCRdb itself ran the 5' RACE reads through MiXCR, one entry per CDR3 protein. Of just under 550,000 distinct CDR3 sequences listed, roughly 21% are singletons. Sample: PBMCs or a T cell subset sorted from them (not recorded which). The receptors were sampled from an adult woman who had mild COVID-19 (a few samples of this study predate the infection). Cell type and time point are not known.

This clonotype was seen a handful of times. This chain uses TRBV4-3 with TRBJ2-3, with 8 bases fitting TRBD2. The CDR3 loop spans 16 amino acids. With V trimmed by 0 bases and J by 6 bases, 8 bases remained unmatched. CDR1 is LGHNA and CDR2 is YSLEER in the germline V gene. The CDR3 is CASSQDDSGTGDTQYF. The CDR3 coding sequence is TGCGCCAGCAGCCAAGATGATAGCGGGACTGGCGATACGCAGTATTTT.

The V and J genes are TRBV5-6 and TRBJ2-7; no clear D. The CDR3 totals 15 residues. V shed 0 bases and J shed 2 bases, with 12 bases lying between them. CDR1 and CDR2 (germline): SGHDT, YYEEEE. CDR3 sequence reads: CASSLGVTIAYEQYF. DNA of the CDR3: TGTGCCAGCAGCTTGGGGGTTACAATCGCCTACGAGCAGTACTTC.

This chain joins TRBV7-2 and TRBJ2-5, with D hard to call. Trimming cost V 0 bases and J 2 bases, with 10 bases left between them. Germline CDR1 reads SGHTA; CDR2 reads FQGNSA. The CDR3 consists of 15 residues. DNA of the CDR3: TGTGCCAGCAGCTTAGCGCTTGGCAGTCAAGAGACCCAGTACTTC. Protein: CASSLALGSQETQYF.

This clonotype was detected a few times. The rearrangement joins TRBV7-9 to TRBJ2-4, with D tentatively TRBD2 (5 bases). This CDR3 contains 13 residues. In germline, CDR1 is SEHNR, CDR2 FQNEAQ (reference sequence). V was pared by 5 bases and J by 7 bases, with 12 bases between. The CDR3 region is CASSPPWENIQYF. The CDR3 coding sequence is TGTGCCAGCAGCCCCCCGTGGGAGAACATTCAGTACTTC.

This chain links TRBV14 with TRBJ1-4; no definite D call. V was shortened by 4 bases and J by 1 base, with 4 bases between the two germline ends. Germline V gene sequence: CDR1 SGHDN, CDR2 FVKESK. This CDR3 comprises 13 residues. The CDR3 sequence is CASSRGTNEKLFF. The CDR3 bases are TGTGCCAGCAGCCGAGGAACTAATGAAAAACTGTTTTTT.

The chain is built from TRBV11-3 and TRBJ2-3, with D unresolved. The CDR3 is 15 residues long. The germline gives CDR1 SGHNT, CDR2 YENEEA. V lost 5 bases, J lost 1 base, and 13 bases lay in between. CDR3 residues: CASSEGFPRTDTQYF. The CDR3 bases are TGTGCCAGCAGCGAAGGTTTCCCGCGCACAGATACGCAGTATTTT.

The chain links TRBV24-1 to TRBJ2-2, with 8 bases fitting TRBD1. Germline CDR1 KGHDR, CDR2 SFDVKD. V shed 4 bases and J 2 bases; nucleotides not matched to a gene: 5. This CDR3 spans 16 amino acids. CDR3 in amino acids: CATSDLGQVNTGELFF. CDR3 in DNA: TGTGCCACCAGTGACTTGGGACAGGTCAACACCGGGGAGCTGTTTTTT.

This sequence joins TRBV4-1 and TRBJ1-2, with unresolved D. Germline loops: CDR1 MGHRA, CDR2 YSYEKL. V lost 4 bases and J 2 bases, leaving 14 bases between the germline ends. CDR3 size: 15 residues. DNA of the CDR3: TGCGCCAGCAGCCTCAGCTCGGCCGCAAACTATGGCTACACCTTC. It specifies CASSLSSAANYGYTF.

The rearrangement joins TRBV10-3 to TRBJ2-7; 8 bases align to TRBD1. This CDR3 region has 14 residues. Germline V lookup: CDR1 ENHRY, CDR2 SYGVKD. With V trimmed by 5 bases and J by 3 bases, 6 bases remained unmatched. The CDR3 DNA reads TGTGCCATCAGTCCATCAGGACAGGGCTACGAGCAGTACTTC. It codes for CAISPSGQGYEQYF.

The J gene is TRBJ2-3, the V gene TRBV3-1; no clear D. CDR3 length: 12 residues. V lost 1 base and J 6 bases, leaving 5 bases between the germline ends. Per the germline V gene, CDR1 is LGHDT and CDR2 is YNNKEL (reference sequence). The CDR3 is CASSQAEDTQYF. CDR3 DNA sequence: TGTGCCAGCAGCCAAGCCGAGGATACGCAGTATTTT.

This clonotype was observed a few times. The genes are TRBV6-1 and TRBJ1-2, with D possibly TRBD1 on 5 matching bases. Germline-derived CDR1 and CDR2 are MNHNS and SASEGT. V was cut by 2 bases and J by 2 bases, with 15 bases left in between. The CDR3 has 16 amino acids. CDR3 in amino acids: CASSEQGPHINYGYTF. CDR3 sequence (DNA): TGTGCCAGCAGTGAACAGGGACCTCACATCAACTATGGCTACACCTTC.

This clonotype showed up just a few times. This sequence joins TRBV7-9 and TRBJ2-3, with 10 bases aligning to TRBD2. V dropped 5 bases and J dropped 1; count of bases not matched to a gene: 9. Germline V lookup: CDR1 SEHNR, CDR2 FQNEAQ (reference sequence). The CDR3 totals 17 residues. As DNA, the CDR3 is TGTGCCAGCAGCAACTTTCTAGCGGGAGTAGGCACAGATACGCAGTATTTT. It yields the protein CASSNFLAGVGTDTQYF.

This clonotype was seen repeatedly, ten times or more. This rearrangement joins TRBV7-8 to TRBJ2-3; TRBD2 aligns across 7 bases. J lost 1 base, V lost 2 bases, and 6 bases had no gene match. Germline lookup yields CDR1 SGHVS and CDR2 FQNEAQ. This CDR3 has 16 residues. CDR3 nucleotide sequence: TGTGCCAGCAGCTTACCGGGGGGAACGGGCACAGATACGCAGTATTTT. This encodes CASSLPGGTGTDTQYF.

CDR3 sequence: CSAVTSGNTIYF. As DNA, the CDR3 is TGCAGTGCCGTGACCTCTGGAAACACCATATATTTT. The chain recombines TRBV20-1 with TRBJ1-3, with D unresolved. CDR3 length: 12 amino acids. From germline, CDR1 is DFQATT and CDR2 SNEGSKA (reference sequence). Between the trimmed V and J ends, which lost 6 bases and 0 bases, there was a span of 6 bases.

The chain employs TRBV12-3 or TRBV12-4 and TRBJ1-2; tentative D call: TRBD1 (6 bases). The V gene lost 4 bases and the J gene lost 4 bases, with 10 bases spanning the gap. This CDR3 region has 13 residues. CDR3 residues: CASSWGAGYGYTF. The CDR3 nucleotides read TGTGCCAGCAGTTGGGGGGCTGGCTATGGCTACACCTTC.

This chain joins TRBV11-3 and TRBJ2-5, with 7 bases fitting TRBD2. Germline CDR1 reads SGHNT; CDR2 reads YENEEA. V lost 0 bases to trimming and J lost 5 bases; unmatched junction nucleotides: 6. The CDR3 covers 15 residues. The CDR3 here is CASSLEGGSGETQYF. For the CDR3, the DNA is TGTGCCAGCAGCTTAGAGGGGGGGTCCGGCGAGACCCAGTACTTC.

As DNA, the CDR3 is TGTGCCAGCGGACTAGCGGGGACCTCCTACAATGAGCAGTTCTTC. Translation gives CASGLAGTSYNEQFF. The rearrangement uses TRBV2 and TRBJ2-1; 12 positions match TRBD2. Per germline, CDR1 SNHLY and CDR2 FYNNEI. The CDR3 loop spans 15 amino acids. The trim removed 8 bases at V and 0 bases at J, leaving 2 bases unmatched.

This clonotype was detected only a few times. CDR3: CAIRIDRDTEAFF. The CDR3 region has the DNA TGTGCCATCAGAATCGACAGGGACACTGAAGCTTTCTTT. This chain joins TRBV10-3 and TRBJ1-1; 7 bases agree with TRBD1. The V gene's germline CDR1 is ENHRY and CDR2 SYGVKD. The CDR3 has 13 residues. The V segment lost 6 bases and the J segment 3 bases; nucleotides outside the gene matches: 4.

This clonotype was counted between two and nine times. V and J are TRBV4-2 and TRBJ1-2, with D hard to call. Germline loops: CDR1 LGHNA, CDR2 YNFKEQ. The CDR3 has 13 residues. Trimming left V 1 base short and J 7 bases short, with 10 bases between. The CDR3 nucleotides read TGTGCCAGCAGCCAAGGACCAGGCGGTGGCTACACCTTC. Translation gives CASSQGPGGGYTF.

This clonotype was detected only a few times. The chain joins TRBV13 to TRBJ2-6, with D possibly being TRBD1 or TRBD2 (5 bases each). The CDR3 loop spans 15 amino acids. CDR1 and CDR2 (germline): PRHDT, FYEKMQ (reference sequence). Trimming took off 5 bases at V and 1 base at J, with 9 bases between the two ends. The CDR3 reads CASSVGGSGANVLTF. Written as DNA, the CDR3 is TGTGCCAGCAGCGTTGGGGGTTCTGGGGCCAACGTCCTGACTTTC.

The chain links TRBV5-6 to TRBJ1-3; D ambiguous. V lost 0 bases, J lost 4 bases, and 14 bases lay in between. Germline assignment: CDR1 SGHDT and CDR2 YYEEEE. This CDR3 has 16 amino acids. The CDR3 is CASSLVGPAGGNTIYF. CDR3 sequence (DNA): TGTGCCAGCAGCTTGGTGGGTCCAGCGGGAGGAAACACCATATATTTT.

Comments on this clonotype: This is likely a read error, given that the CDR3 carries no conserved phenylalanine or tryptophan at its end. The genes are TRBV7-3 and TRBJ2-1, with D tentatively TRBD2 (5 bases). This CDR3 spans 13 amino acids. The germline V gene encodes CDR1 SGHTA and CDR2 FQGTGA. Between the trimmed V and J ends, which lost 9 bases and 0 bases, there was a span of 9 bases. The CDR3 DNA reads TGTGCCAGTGGACTGGGCTCCTACAATGAGCAGTTCTTA. Translated, it gives CASGLGSYNEQFL.

The J gene is TRBJ2-3, the V gene TRBV7-9, with 9 bases aligning to TRBD1. CDR3 length equals 16 residues. The ends lost 4 bases at V and 3 bases at J; junction bases unmatched: 8. Germline CDR1 and CDR2: SEHNR and FQNEAQ (reference sequence). CDR3 loop: CASSYKPGTGTDTQYF. The CDR3 DNA follows: TGTGCCAGCAGCTACAAACCCGGGACAGGGACAGATACGCAGTATTTT.